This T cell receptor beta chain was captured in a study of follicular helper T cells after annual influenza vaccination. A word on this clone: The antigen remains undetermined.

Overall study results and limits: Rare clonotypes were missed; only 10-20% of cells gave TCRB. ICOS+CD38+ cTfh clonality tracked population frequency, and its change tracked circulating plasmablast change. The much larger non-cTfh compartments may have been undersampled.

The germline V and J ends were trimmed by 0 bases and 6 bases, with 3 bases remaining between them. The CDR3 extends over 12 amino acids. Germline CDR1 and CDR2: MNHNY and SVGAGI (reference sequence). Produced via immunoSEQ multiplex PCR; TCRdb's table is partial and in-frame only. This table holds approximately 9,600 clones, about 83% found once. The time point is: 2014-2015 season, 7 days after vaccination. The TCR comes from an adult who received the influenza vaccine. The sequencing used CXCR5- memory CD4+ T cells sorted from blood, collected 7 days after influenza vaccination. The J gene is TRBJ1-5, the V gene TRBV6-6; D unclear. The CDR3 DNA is TGTGCCAGCAGTTACTCGCCTCAGCCCCAGCATTTT. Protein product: CASSYSPQPQHF.